One sample yielded the 3 T cell receptor beta chains listed below, sequenced in a study of shared clonotypes between healthy human individuals. Measured with immunoSEQ multiplex PCR; TCRdb has only the in-frame clones, and not every one. This table holds 1,400,000 or so clones, about 98.5% found once. Material for sequencing was naive CD4+ T cells sorted from blood. Subset reported: CD45RA+ positively selected. The receptors stem from a man between 25 and 39 years old in good health.

CDR3 coding DNA: TGTGCCATCAGTGCCACGTTACAGGGGGCAGCAACTAATGAAAAACTGTTTTTT. Protein sequence: CAISATLQGAATNEKLFF. The chain joins TRBV10-3 to TRBJ1-4; 9 nucleotides match TRBD1. The V gene end was trimmed by 4 bases and the J gene end by 0 bases; junction bases not matched to a gene: 9. This CDR3 spans 18 amino acids. Germline V lookup: CDR1 ENHRY, CDR2 SYGVKD.

V and J are TRBV28 and TRBJ2-5, with D maybe TRBD2 (6 bases). V lost 5 bases and J lost 1, with 14 bases in between. The CDR3 sequence is 15 residues long. Germline loops: CDR1 MDHEN, CDR2 SYDVKM. The CDR3 DNA is TGTGCCAGCAGTCCCCATGAGGAGGGCCAAGAGACCCAGTACTTC. Translation gives CASSPHEEGQETQYF.

This chain connects TRBV7-3 to TRBJ2-7; TRBD2 matches 7 bases. Trimming removed 2 bases from V and 4 bases from J; junction bases left unmatched: 8. CDR1 is SGHTA, CDR2 FQGTGA, per germline. This CDR3 is built from 15 residues. CDR3 in DNA: TGTGCCAGCAGCTTAGAGGCGGGAGAAGAGTACGAGCAGTACTTC. Encoded protein: CASSLEAGEEYEQYF.